The 27 T cell receptor beta chains below were found in one sample sequenced in a study of blood T cell repertoires in COVID-19. Using immunoSEQ multiplex PCR, the repertoire was profiled, and TCRdb retains in-frame clones only, with some absent. The repertoire consists of 200,000 to 250,000 clones, with about 80% occurring once and the leading ten covering around 2%. The sample was peripheral blood. Receptor source: a man aged 25-45 years who had recovered from COVID-19.

The chain is built from TRBV6-5 and TRBJ2-7; TRBD2 matches 8 bases. J was trimmed by 2 bases and V by 6 bases; bases with no gene match: 9. Germline CDR1 reads MNHEY; CDR2 reads SVGAGI. The CDR3 contains 15 residues. The CDR3 is CASRGGGTKTYEQYV. DNA of the CDR3: TGTGCCAGCAGAGGCGGGGGGACGAAGACCTACGAGCAGTACGTC.

The CDR3 here is CASSLIDGQEAFF. The CDR3 region has the DNA TGCGCCAGCAGCCTAATCGACGGACAGGAAGCTTTCTTT. V and J are TRBV5-1 and TRBJ1-1, with D possibly TRBD1 on 6 matching bases. CDR3 size: 13 residues. Between the trimmed V and J ends, which lost 4 bases and 8 bases, there was a span of 15 bases. CDR1 is SGHRS, CDR2 YFSETQ, per germline.

The chain couples TRBV28 to TRBJ1-1, with D unresolved. V lost 8 bases to trimming and J lost 0 bases, with 10 bases between them. The V gene's germline CDR1 is MDHEN and CDR2 SYDVKM. The CDR3 is 13 residues long. The CDR3 DNA is TGTGCCAGCGCTCTACCCCTGAACACTGAAGCTTTCTTT. Its protein product is CASALPLNTEAFF. The whole variable domain, filled in from reference TRBV28 and TRBJ1-1, reads DVKVTQSSRYLVKRTGEKVFLECVQDMDHENMFWYRQDPGLGLRLIYFSYDVKMKEKGDIPEGYSVSREKKERFSLILESASTNQTSMYLCASALPLNTEAFFGQGTRLTVV.

This clone was counted only a few times. The chain couples TRBV19 to TRBJ2-3; weak D call: TRBD1 (5 bases). The CDR3 length is 16 residues. The germline V and J ends were trimmed by 8 bases and 0 bases, with 18 bases remaining between them. Germline loops: CDR1 LNHDA, CDR2 SQIVND (reference sequence). CDR3 coding DNA: TGTGCCAGTTCCACCCTGACAGCCACTAGCACAGATACGCAGTATTTT. Its protein is CASSTLTATSTDTQYF.

A single count supports this clone. V gene TRBV10-1 combines with J gene TRBJ1-1; 9 positions match TRBD1. The V segment lost 4 bases and the J segment 6 bases; nucleotides outside the gene matches: 6. The CDR3 contains 14 residues. The germline gives CDR1 WNHNN, CDR2 SYGVQD (reference sequence). CDR3 DNA sequence: TGCGCCAGCAGTGCCGGGACAGGGAGGGCTGAAGCTTTCTTT. It codes for CASSAGTGRAEAFF.

This clone was recorded once. The rearrangement links TRBV5-1 to TRBJ2-1; TRBD1 agrees at 7 bases. Germline trimming cut 4 bases from V and 1 base from J; bases unmatched to any gene: 8. Germline V lookup: CDR1 SGHRS, CDR2 YFSETQ. CDR3 size: 16 residues. DNA of the CDR3: TGCGCCAGCAGCCCCGGGACAGTAAGTTCCTACAATGAGCAGTTCTTC. Translation: CASSPGTVSSYNEQFF.

V is TRBV11-2 and J is TRBJ2-3; D gene ambiguous. Germline V gives CDR1 SGHAT, CDR2 FQNNGV. The germline V and J ends were trimmed by 2 bases and 2 bases, with 11 bases remaining between them. The CDR3 runs to 15 residues. CDR3 nucleotide sequence: TGTGCCAGCAGCTTATCAACCCCTAACACAGATACGCAGTATTTT. Amino acid sequence: CASSLSTPNTDTQYF.

The chain recombines TRBV29-1 with TRBJ2-2; the D is unclear. Per the germline V gene, CDR1 is SQVTM and CDR2 is ANQGSEA. The CDR3 totals 14 residues. Trimming cost V 7 bases and J 0 bases, with 12 bases left between them. CDR3 protein: CSGAERTNTGELFF. The CDR3 DNA reads as TGCAGCGGCGCGGAACGGACGAACACCGGGGAGCTGTTTTTT.

The V and J genes are TRBV15 and TRBJ1-5; 8 bases fit TRBD1. Per the germline V gene, CDR1 is LNHNV and CDR2 is YYDKDF (reference sequence). The trim removed 0 bases at V and 6 bases at J, leaving 4 bases unmatched. This CDR3 comprises 15 residues. CDR3 protein: CATSREARGPQPQHF. For the CDR3, the DNA is TGTGCCACCAGCAGAGAGGCCAGGGGGCCTCAGCCCCAGCATTTT.

This chain connects TRBV5-1 to TRBJ2-3; 7 nucleotides line up with TRBD1. There are 15 residues in the CDR3. Trimming took 5 bases from V and 4 from J; bases not matched to a gene: 10. CDR1 is SGHRS and CDR2 is YFSETQ in the germline V gene. This CDR3 reads CASSLQGLGPDTQYF. The CDR3 nucleotides read TGCGCCAGCAGTCTACAGGGGTTGGGGCCAGATACGCAGTATTTT.

CDR3 protein: CASSPASRQGDREKLFF. CDR3 nucleotides: TGTGCCAGCAGTCCCGCATCCCGCCAGGGGGATCGTGAAAAACTGTTTTTT. J is TRBJ1-4 and V is TRBV27; 7 nucleotides line up with TRBD1. The CDR3 is made up of 17 amino acids. The junction had 16 bases not matched to a gene; V was cut back by 5 bases and J by 7 bases. Germline CDR1 is MNHEY and CDR2 is SMNVEV (reference sequence).

This sequence joins TRBV13 and TRBJ2-7, with a weak D call TRBD2 (6 bases). CDR3 size: 14 residues. V lost 3 bases and J lost 0, with 9 bases in between. Germline V CDR1 and CDR2: PRHDT, FYEKMQ (reference sequence). The DNA of the CDR3 is TGTGCCAGCAGCTTCGTCGGGAGCTCCTACGAGCAGTACGTC. This translates into CASSFVGSSYEQYV.

V and J are TRBV4-2 and TRBJ2-2; D call uncertain. Trimming stripped 6 bases from V and 2 bases from J, with 16 bases between. The length of the CDR3 is 16 residues. Germline V CDR1 and CDR2: LGHNA, YNFKEQ. The CDR3 is CASRQSTVENTGELFF. The CDR3 DNA follows: TGTGCCAGCAGACAGAGCACGGTGGAAAACACCGGGGAGCTGTTTTTT.

The rearrangement uses TRBV5-5 and TRBJ1-3, with D maybe TRBD1 (5 bases). Germline V CDR1 and CDR2: SGHKS, YYEKEE (reference sequence). The CDR3 runs to 15 residues. V lost 4 bases to trimming and J lost 2 bases, with 13 bases between them. CDR3 residues: CASSRSKGTGNTIYF. CDR3 nucleotides: TGTGCCAGCAGCCGCTCAAAGGGGACTGGAAACACCATATATTTT.

The chain combines TRBV19 with TRBJ2-7, with a weak D call TRBD2 (6 bases). The CDR3 spans 13 residues. Trimming pared 1 base from V and 6 bases from J, leaving 10 bases between. CDR1 and CDR2 (germline): LNHDA, SQIVND (reference sequence). The CDR3 here is CASSIVGGGEQYF. The CDR3 DNA reads TGTGCCAGTAGTATAGTCGGGGGAGGCGAGCAGTACTTC.

The chain uses TRBV4-1 and TRBJ2-3; the match to TRBD1 covers 7 bases. J lost 9 bases, V lost 3 bases, and 12 bases had no gene match. The CDR3 consists of 15 residues. Germline V gene sequence: CDR1 MGHRA, CDR2 YSYEKL. The CDR3 region is CASSQDRSILQTQYF. As DNA, the CDR3 is TGCGCCAGCAGCCAGGACAGGTCCATACTGCAGACGCAGTATTTT.

The V call is TRBV4-1, the J call TRBJ2-3, with 8 positions matching TRBD2. V shed 5 bases, J shed 2 bases, and the junction held 15 bases outside the gene matches. The CDR3 is 18 amino acids. Germline V gene data show CDR1 as MGHRA and CDR2 as YSYEKL. The CDR3: CASSATPTRGGLTDTQYF. CDR3 coding DNA: TGCGCCAGCAGCGCTACACCGACCCGGGGGGGCCTCACAGATACGCAGTATTTT.

CDR3 residues: CASSPRAGAVEQYV. As DNA, the CDR3 is TGTGCCAGCTCACCGCGGGCGGGGGCGGTCGAGCAGTACGTC. The chain uses TRBV18 and TRBJ2-7; TRBD2 is a possible D gene (7 bases). The CDR3 runs 14 residues. Germline V gene data show CDR1 as KGHSH and CDR2 as LQKENI. Trimming took 3 bases from V and 6 from J, leaving 15 bases between them.

The genes are TRBV10-3 and TRBJ1-1; D not certain. The CDR3 loop spans 14 amino acids. Germline loops: CDR1 ENHRY, CDR2 SYGVKD. Trimming pared 4 bases from V and 0 bases from J, leaving 9 bases between. The CDR3 is CAISVDGMNTEAFF. CDR3 DNA sequence: TGTGCCATCAGTGTAGACGGGATGAACACTGAAGCTTTCTTT.

The genes are TRBV7-9 and TRBJ2-7; 8 bases fit TRBD1. Losses at the gene ends were 4 bases for V and 2 bases for J; bases not matched to a gene: 7. This CDR3 spans 15 amino acids. Per germline, CDR1 SEHNR and CDR2 FQNEAQ (reference sequence). The CDR3 coding sequence is TGTGCCAGCAGCTCCGGACAGGGCGAAACCTACGAGCAGTACGTC. Protein product: CASSSGQGETYEQYV.

This clone was counted between two and nine times. The rearrangement joins TRBV6-2 or TRBV6-3 to TRBJ2-2, with 8 bases aligning to TRBD2. Germline CDR1 reads MNHEY; CDR2 reads SVGEGT. Germline trimming cut 3 bases from V and 1 base from J; bases unmatched to any gene: 13. The CDR3 extends over 19 amino acids. CDR3 DNA: TGTGCCAGCAGTTATCTTCTTGCGACGGGGGGGAAGAACACCGGGGAGCTGTTTTTT. Translated: CASSYLLATGGKNTGELFF.

The J gene is TRBJ1-2, the V gene TRBV19, with D possibly being TRBD1 (6 bases). V lost 10 bases and J lost 6, with 12 bases in between. The CDR3 is 11 residues long. Per the germline V gene, CDR1 is LNHDA and CDR2 is SQIVND (reference sequence). CDR3 nucleotide sequence: TGTGCCACCAAACAGGGCCATGGCTACACCTTC. Its protein is CATKQGHGYTF.

This clone has a single count. The chain employs TRBV28 and TRBJ2-7, with D maybe TRBD2 (5 bases). Trimming pared 6 bases from V and 6 bases from J, leaving 15 bases between. The CDR3 sequence is 13 residues long. Germline values: CDR1 MDHEN, CDR2 SYDVKM. The CDR3 sequence is CASREAGGGEQYV. In nucleotides, the CDR3 is TGTGCCAGCAGGGAAGCAGGAGGCGGCGAGCAGTACGTC.

CDR3 region: CASSTGVSTDTQYF. The CDR3 DNA reads TGTGCCAGCAGCACAGGGGTGAGCACAGATACGCAGTATTTT. This sequence joins TRBV9 and TRBJ2-3; 7 nucleotides agree with TRBD1. There are 14 residues in the CDR3. V lost 4 bases and J lost 0; bases outside the gene matches: 2. Germline values: CDR1 SGDLS, CDR2 YYNGEE.

The chain employs TRBV12-5 and TRBJ2-7; TRBD1 matches 8 bases. Losses at the gene ends were 1 base for V and 1 base for J; bases not matched to a gene: 3. Looked up from germline, CDR1 is LGHNT and CDR2 is FRNRAP. The CDR3 has 15 residues. CDR3 loop: CASGLATGVSYEQYF. The CDR3 DNA follows: TGTGCTAGTGGTTTGGCGACAGGGGTATCCTACGAGCAGTACTTC.

This chain uses TRBV19 with TRBJ1-1; tentatively, D is TRBD1 (5 bases). CDR1 LNHDA and CDR2 SQIVND come from the germline V gene (reference sequence). This CDR3 contains 16 residues. V shed 5 bases and J shed 1 base, with 17 bases lying between them. CDR3 nucleotide sequence: TGTGCCAGTAGTCCGAACCGACAGCGATGGAACACTGAAGCTTTCTTT. It codes for CASSPNRQRWNTEAFF.

V gene TRBV5-1 combines with J gene TRBJ2-3; TRBD2 agrees at 9 bases. The CDR3 spans 17 residues. V shed 1 base, J shed 2 bases, and the junction held 8 bases outside the gene matches. CDR1 SGHRS and CDR2 YFSETQ come from the germline V gene. This chain's CDR3 is CASSLSPSGGTTDTQYF. In DNA, the CDR3 is TGCGCCAGCAGCTTGTCCCCAAGCGGGGGGACCACAGATACGCAGTATTTT.